This TCR beta chain was retrieved from a study of intratumoral heterogeneity in liver cancer. This clone was recorded a few times. The CDR3 runs to 13 residues. The V gene lost 6 bases and the J gene lost 5 bases, with 13 bases spanning the gap. Assay used: immunoSEQ multiplex PCR; TCRdb lists only in-frame clones, some missing. The sample yields 20,000 or so clones, around two thirds seen once. Early-stage hepatocellular carcinoma patients were treatment-naïve prior to resection. The chain employs TRBV12-3 or TRBV12-4 and TRBJ1-2; D unclear. The material sequenced was tumor-adjacent normal tissue, taken before any cancer treatment. This sequence originates from a woman aged 70 to 79 with hepatocellular carcinoma. The CDR3 reads CASSPLAGYGYTF. CDR3 sequence (DNA): TGTGCCAGCAGCCCCCTGGCAGGATATGGCTACACCTTC.